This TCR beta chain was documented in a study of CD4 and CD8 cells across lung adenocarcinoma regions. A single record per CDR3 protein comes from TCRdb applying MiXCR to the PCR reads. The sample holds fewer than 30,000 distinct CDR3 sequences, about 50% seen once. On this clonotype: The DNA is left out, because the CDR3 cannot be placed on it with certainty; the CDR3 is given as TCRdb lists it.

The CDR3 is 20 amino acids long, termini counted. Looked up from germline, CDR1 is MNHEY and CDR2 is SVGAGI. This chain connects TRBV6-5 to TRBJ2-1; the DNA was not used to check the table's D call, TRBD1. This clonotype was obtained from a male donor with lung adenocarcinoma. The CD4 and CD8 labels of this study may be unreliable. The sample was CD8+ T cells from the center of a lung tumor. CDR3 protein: CASSYVGNTGELFFGETQYF.